This TCR beta chain appears in the sequencing data of a study of T cell responses to AZD1222 COVID-19 vaccine. General study points: Reports indicate that nearly half of spike-specific TCRs are directed at unmutated variant regions.

The repertoire was sequenced with immunoSEQ multiplex PCR; TCRdb's copy has only in-frame clones and lacks some. Among approximately 30,000 clones listed, 92% were seen once. This CDR3 has 16 residues. Germline CDR1 and CDR2: LNHNV and YYDKDF (reference sequence). V lost 5 bases to trimming and J lost 4 bases, with 17 bases between them. A note on this clone: The antigen remains undetermined.

This material consisted of peripheral blood, taken 28 days after the second AZD1222 dose. The chain carries TRBV15 and TRBJ1-4; possibly TRBD1 for D (5 bases). The TCR sequence derives from an adult who received the AZD1222 COVID-19 vaccine. CDR3 residues: CATSPLLGVDNEKLFF. Here the CDR3 DNA reads TGTGCCACCAGCCCCCTGCTGGGGGTCGATAATGAAAAACTGTTTTTT.